Listed here are 3 T cell receptor beta chains from one sample, sequenced in a study of cytomegalovirus exposure and HLA in healthy donors. With 60 Vbeta and 13 Jbeta primers, the PCR was carried out. Assay used: immunoSEQ multiplex PCR; TCRdb lists only in-frame clones, some missing. The data show some 140,000 clones, 70% to 80% seen once. Material: PBMCs. The receptors come from a female donor in good health and CMV-seronegative.

This sequence joins TRBV4-1 and TRBJ2-5, with TRBD2 matching 7 bases. The J call may not be correct, given that the DNA end is closer to TRBJ2-7. This CDR3 has 13 amino acids. The germline V gene has CDR1 MGHRA and CDR2 YSYEKL. CDR3 amino acids: CASSPRTSSEQYF. CDR3 nucleotides: TGCGCCAGCAGCCCGCGGACTAGTTCCGAGCAGTACTTC.

The chain recombines TRBV5-1 with TRBJ2-7; D possibly corresponds to TRBD1 (6 bases). The germline V gene has CDR1 SGHRS and CDR2 YFSETQ. CDR3 size: 14 residues. Between the trimmed V and J ends, which lost 7 bases and 1 base, there was a span of 15 bases. The DNA of the CDR3 is TGCGCCAGCTGCCCTTATCAGGGGTCCTACGAGCAGTACTTC. Protein: CASCPYQGSYEQYF. Full variable domain (missing parts from reference TRBV5-1 and TRBJ2-7): KAGVTQTPRYLIKTRGQQVTLSCSPISGHRSVSWYQQTPGQGLQFLFEYFSETQRNKGNFPGRFSGRQFSNSRSEMNVSTLELGDSALYLCASCPYQGSYEQYFGPGTRLTVT.

The J gene is TRBJ2-5, the V gene TRBV5-4; 7 nucleotides match TRBD1. The germline V gene encodes CDR1 SGHNT and CDR2 YYREEE (reference sequence). The CDR3 extends over 12 amino acids. The junction had 9 bases not matched to a gene; V was cut back by 5 bases and J by 11 bases. The CDR3: CASRQGYGEQYF. DNA of the CDR3: TGTGCCAGCAGACAGGGGTATGGGGAGCAGTACTTC. The full variable domain, with the rest looked up from reference TRBV5-4 and TRBJ2-5, is ETGVTQSPTHLIKTRGQQVTLRCSSQSGHNTVSWYQQALGQGPQFIFQYYREEENGRGNFPPRFSGLQFPNYSSELNVNALELDDSALYLCASRQGYGEQYFGPGTRLLVL.